Listed below are T cell receptor beta chains from one sample, sequenced in a study of control samples from healthy donors and cancer patients. Sequenced by immunoSEQ multiplex PCR; TCRdb stores in-frame clones only, minus some. The table has 100,000 to 150,000 clones, more than 70% seen once; the top ten hold about 2.7%. Material: blood. The receptors originated from a man between 60 and 70 years old in good health. Each CDR3 is given with its conserved first and last residue. The D gene is left open where the match is weak. Where a row states a size, it is once, few, many or the class of an expanded clone; other rows omit it.

D,J,V,size,DNA,CDR3
TRBD1,TRBJ1-6,TRBV28,NA,TGTGCCAGCACCCGACAGGGTTTGTCCTATAATTCACCCCTCCACTTT,CASTRQGLSYNSPLHF
TRBD2,TRBJ2-7,TRBV30,NA,TGTGCCTGGAGTGTTAGGCTAGCGGGGGGAAATCGGTCCTACGAGCAGTACTTC,CAWSVRLAGGNRSYEQYF
NA,TRBJ1-4,TRBV6-5,NA,TGTGCCAGCAGTTACTCCGGCGGGGGCCGTGGTGAAAAACTGTTTTTT,CASSYSGGGRGEKLFF
TRBD2,TRBJ2-3,TRBV5-4,NA,TGTGCCAGCAGCCCGGGACGGCTAGCGGGGTCAGATACGCAGTATTTT,CASSPGRLAGSDTQYF
NA,TRBJ1-2,TRBV28,NA,TGTGCCAGCAGTCCGCCATGGACTGGGGAGGTCTATGGCTACACCTTC,CASSPPWTGEVYGYTF
NA,TRBJ1-1,TRBV10-3,NA,TGTGCCATCAGACCCATAGGACAGTTCACTGAAGCTTTCTTT,CAIRPIGQFTEAFF
NA,TRBJ1-2,TRBV28,NA,TGTGCCAGCAGTATTCTGGCAGGGATAGGCTACACCTTC,CASSILAGIGYTF
NA,TRBJ1-1,TRBV5-6,NA,TGTGCCAGCAGCCCTAGGCGGGATCTGAACACTGAAGCTTTCTTT,CASSPRRDLNTEAFF
NA,TRBJ1-6,TRBV30,NA,TGTGCCTGGAGTGTAGTGCAGAGTAATTCACCCCTCCACTTT,CAWSVVQSNSPLHF
NA,TRBJ2-7,TRBV18,once,TGTGCCAGCTCGCCCGGGACGGCGTTCTACGAGCAGTACTTC,CASSPGTAFYEQYF
NA,TRBJ2-7,TRBV5-5,NA,TGTGCCAGCAGCCTTATGGGGGCCTACGAGCAGTACTTC,CASSLMGAYEQYF
NA,TRBJ1-6,TRBV10-3,NA,TGTGCCATCAGCCAGGAGATCCGGAATAATTCACCCCTCCACTTT,CAISQEIRNNSPLHF
NA,TRBJ1-1,TRBV27,few,TGTGCCAGCAGTTTTGGGGGGTCTGAAGCTTTCTTT,CASSFGGSEAFF
NA,TRBJ1-3,TRBV7-9,NA,TGTGCCAGCAGCTTAGCGCTCAACGGTCGAAGAAACACCATATATTTT,CASSLALNGRRNTIYF
NA,TRBJ2-5,TRBV3-1/TRBV3-2,NA,TGTGCCAGCAGCCAAGATACAACGGGGACAAATACTCAAGAGACCCAGTACTTC,CASSQDTTGTNTQETQYF
NA,TRBJ1-4,TRBV21-1,NA,TGTGCCAGCAGCAAACCGGGGACAGGGCCCGAAAAACTGTTTTTT,CASSKPGTGPEKLFF
TRBD1,TRBJ2-2,TRBV11-1,NA,TGTGCCAGCAGCTTGGGGACAGCAACCGGGGAGCTGTTTTTT,CASSLGTATGELFF
NA,TRBJ1-6,TRBV7-7,once,TGTGCCAGCATTGGCAATTATAATTCACCCCTCCACTTT,CASIGNYNSPLHF